These 27 T cell receptor beta chains share one sample of origin, sequenced in a study of blood T cells in healthy people across ages. Alongside a J-beta primer mix, a sample-barcoded 5' primer served in a second PCR lasting about 7 to 12 cycles. One entry per CDR3 protein results from TCRdb running MiXCR on the 5' RACE reads. Counted here are 910,000 or so distinct CDR3 sequences, about 53% occurring once; the ten biggest clones make up over 20%. The sample comprised blood. The source is a woman in her fifties or sixties in good health.

This rearrangement joins TRBV24-1 to TRBJ2-2; no clear D. CDR3 size: 16 residues. Germline V gene lookup returns CDR1 KGHDR and CDR2 SFDVKD. Trimming removed 4 bases at V and 5 bases at J, with 16 bases between. The CDR3 nucleotides read TGTGCCACCAGTGACCCCGGCCGGTCCGGTACCGGGGAGCTGTTTTTT. It yields the protein CATSDPGRSGTGELFF.

This clonotype was recorded a few times. The genes are TRBV24-1 and TRBJ2-1; 9 nucleotides match TRBD2. This CDR3 has 15 residues. From germline, CDR1 is KGHDR and CDR2 SFDVKD. J gave up 7 bases and V 0 bases, and 3 bases lay outside the gene matches. The CDR3 here is CATSDLAGGDNEQFF. The CDR3 bases are TGTGCCACCAGTGATTTGGCGGGAGGGGATAATGAGCAGTTCTTC.

In its sample, this clonotype was seen a few times. The chain's CDR3 is CASSLPGQVSYGYTF. CDR3 DNA: TGTGCCAGCAGTTTGCCTGGACAGGTCAGCTATGGCTACACCTTC. The rearrangement uses TRBV28 and TRBJ1-2; TRBD1 matches 7 bases. Trimming removed 3 bases from V and 4 bases from J; junction bases left unmatched: 8. The CDR3 runs 15 residues. CDR1 is MDHEN and CDR2 is SYDVKM in the germline V gene.

This CDR3 is CASLRGGTGSGYTF. Written as DNA, the CDR3 is TGTGCCAGCCTTCGGGGCGGGACAGGGTCTGGCTACACCTTC. The V call is TRBV28, the J call TRBJ1-2; TRBD1 matches at 9 bases. The CDR3 covers 14 residues. CDR1 is MDHEN and CDR2 is SYDVKM in the germline V gene. V lost 8 bases and J lost 7; bases outside the gene matches: 11.

The J gene is TRBJ1-1, the V gene TRBV7-8; D gene unclear. Looked up from germline, CDR1 is SGHVS and CDR2 is FQNEAQ. The CDR3 spans 12 residues. With 5 bases removed from V and 6 bases from J, the gap between germline ends came to 10 bases. In DNA, the CDR3 is TGTGCCAGCAGCCCCGCCCAAGCTGAAGCTTTCTTT. It yields the protein CASSPAQAEAFF. Complete variable domain (other parts from reference TRBV7-8 and TRBJ1-1): GAGVSQSPRYKVAKRGQDVALRCDPISGHVSLFWYQQALGQGPEFLTYFQNEAQLDKSGLPSDRFFAERPEGSVSTLKIQRTQQEDSAVYLCASSPAQAEAFFGQGTRLTVV.

This clonotype occurred many times. The chain employs TRBV20-1 and TRBJ2-1, with D unclear. The V gene's germline CDR1 is DFQATT and CDR2 SNEGSKA (reference sequence). The CDR3 loop spans 13 amino acids. V gave up 2 bases and J gave up 5 bases, with 10 bases separating them. The CDR3 DNA sequence: TGCAGTGCTAGACCCACAACCCACAATGAGCAGTTCTTC. This gives the protein CSARPTTHNEQFF.

The V and J genes are TRBV29-1 and TRBJ1-1, with TRBD1 matching over 9 bases. The V and J ends lost 6 bases and 0 bases, in that order; junction bases with no gene match: 5. Germline V gives CDR1 SQVTM, CDR2 ANQGSEA. The CDR3 extends over 14 amino acids. CDR3 DNA sequence: TGCAGCGTGGACAGGGGAAGGTTGAACACTGAAGCTTTCTTT. It specifies CSVDRGRLNTEAFF.

The chain recombines TRBV3-1 with TRBJ2-4, with 10 bases aligning to TRBD2. The J call is in doubt because the DNA end fits TRBJ2-7 better. The length of the CDR3 is 15 residues. CDR1 is LGHDT and CDR2 is YNNKEL in the germline V gene (reference sequence). This chain's CDR3 is CASSHSASGSYEQYF. The DNA of the CDR3 is TGTGCCAGCAGCCATTCGGCTAGCGGGAGCTACGAGCAGTACTTC.

This clonotype was observed a few times. The rearrangement links TRBV6-5 to TRBJ1-4, with D possibly TRBD1 on 5 matching bases. V was pared by 0 bases and J by 2 bases, with 10 bases between. Germline V CDR1 and CDR2: MNHEY, SVGAGI. The CDR3 sequence is 16 residues long. CDR3 DNA: TGTGCCAGCAGTTACTCGGGACGGGCCACTAATGAAAAACTGTTTTTT. Its protein product is CASSYSGRATNEKLFF.

V gene TRBV10-1 combines with J gene TRBJ1-2; D is perhaps TRBD1 (6 bases). Deletions cut 3 bases from V and 6 bases from J, with 11 bases between. Germline lookup yields CDR1 WNHNN and CDR2 SYGVQD (reference sequence). The CDR3 loop spans 13 amino acids. DNA of the CDR3: TGCGCCAGCAGTGACGACAGGTTCGATGGCTACACCTTC. Translation gives CASSDDRFDGYTF.

The rearrangement links TRBV7-8 to TRBJ2-3, with 7 nucleotides matching TRBD1. Germline V gives CDR1 SGHVS, CDR2 FQNEAQ. The length of the CDR3 is 15 residues. V lost 5 bases to trimming and J lost 1 base; unmatched junction nucleotides: 6. CDR3 amino acids: CASSARQGGTDTQYF. CDR3 nucleotides: TGTGCCAGCAGCGCCAGACAGGGTGGCACAGATACGCAGTATTTT.

V is TRBV2 and J is TRBJ1-5; D unresolved. This CDR3 has 12 amino acids. V was clipped by 5 bases and J by 9 bases, with 11 bases between them. Per the germline V gene, CDR1 is SNHLY and CDR2 is FYNNEI. The CDR3 DNA sequence: TGTGCCAGCAGTAGACAAGGCCCGCCCCAGCATTTT. Translating gives CASSRQGPPQHF.

The chain recombines TRBV5-1 with TRBJ2-3; the match to TRBD2 covers 9 bases. The CDR3 has 18 residues. Germline V gene lookup returns CDR1 SGHRS and CDR2 YFSETQ. V lost 0 bases to trimming and J lost 2 bases; unmatched junction nucleotides: 10. The CDR3 protein is CASSLAGPAGGYTDTQYF. Written as DNA, the CDR3 is TGCGCCAGCAGCTTGGCCGGCCCAGCGGGAGGATACACAGATACGCAGTATTTT.

This clonotype appeared once. The chain uses TRBV4-1 and TRBJ2-7; D possibly corresponds to TRBD1 (5 bases). Trimming removed 2 bases from V and 5 bases from J, with 10 bases in between. This CDR3 region has 13 residues. Germline assignment: CDR1 MGHRA and CDR2 YSYEKL. The DNA for the CDR3 is TGCGCCAGCAGCCAACTACCCAGGGACGAGCAGTACTTC. Protein: CASSQLPRDEQYF.

This clonotype was counted a few times. The rearrangement links TRBV7-2 to TRBJ1-5; D gene uncertain. CDR3 length: 14 amino acids. V was trimmed by 5 bases and J by 7 bases, leaving 15 bases between them. Germline V gene sequence: CDR1 SGHTA, CDR2 FQGNSA. CDR3 loop: CASSNLGSGQPQHF. CDR3 DNA: TGTGCCAGCAGCAATCTTGGGTCCGGGCAGCCCCAGCATTTT.

Ten or more counts support this clonotype. The J gene is TRBJ2-1, the V gene TRBV20-1, with unresolved D. V was shortened by 6 bases and J by 7 bases, with 7 bases between the two germline ends. This CDR3 region has 10 residues. Germline CDR1 and CDR2: DFQATT and SNEGSKA (reference sequence). For the CDR3, the DNA is TGCAGTGCCCAAGGGAATGAGCAGTTCTTC. It codes for CSAQGNEQFF.

The chain is built from TRBV6-2 or TRBV6-3 and TRBJ1-2; perhaps TRBD1 as D (6 bases). CDR3 size: 13 residues. Per the germline V gene, CDR1 is MNHEY and CDR2 is SVGEGT. V lost 2 bases to trimming and J lost 5 bases, with 9 bases between them. The CDR3 here is CASSYGRGYGYTF. DNA for the CDR3: TGTGCCAGCAGTTACGGGAGGGGGTATGGCTACACCTTC.

Comment on this clonotype: An end of the junction differs from the germline gene, which may be a read error. The gene calls are TRBV9 and TRBJ2-5, with TRBD2 matching over 7 bases. The V gene's germline CDR1 is SGDLS and CDR2 YYNGEE. The CDR3 loop spans 15 amino acids. CDR3 bases: TGTGCCGGCAGCGTAGCGGGCGGTCGAGGAGAGACCCAGTACTTC. Its protein product is CAGSVAGGRGETQYF.

This clonotype came up a few times. This chain links TRBV2 with TRBJ1-5, with 7 bases identical to TRBD1. Germline CDR1 and CDR2: SNHLY and FYNNEI. CDR3 size: 15 residues. V lost 3 bases, J lost 2 bases, and 4 bases stayed unmatched. The CDR3 DNA is TGTGCCAGCAGTGACGCAGGGACAGGCAATCAGCCCCAGCATTTT. It yields the protein CASSDAGTGNQPQHF.

There are a few counts of this clonotype. This rearrangement joins TRBV7-9 to TRBJ2-5; 11 bases match TRBD2. This CDR3 contains 16 residues. Germline V gene lookup returns CDR1 SEHNR and CDR2 FQNEAQ (reference sequence). V lost 0 bases and J lost 2; bases outside the gene matches: 2. The CDR3, as DNA: TGTGCCAGCAGCTTAGCGGGACTAGCGGCTCAAGAGACCCAGTACTTC. Protein product: CASSLAGLAAQETQYF. Full variable domain (remainder filled in from reference TRBV7-9 and TRBJ2-5): DTGVSQNPRHKITKRGQNVTFRCDPISEHNRLYWYRQTLGQGPEFLTYFQNEAQLEKSRLLSDRFSAERPKGSFSTLEIQRTEQGDSAMYLCASSLAGLAAQETQYFGPGTRLLVL.

In the case of this clonotype: One junction end disagrees with the germline gene, perhaps due to a read error. This chain joins TRBV2 and TRBJ1-1, with D possibly TRBD1 on 6 matching bases. Germline CDR1 is SNHLY and CDR2 is FYNNEI. The CDR3 sequence is 12 residues long. CDR3 coding DNA: TGTGCCAGTAGTGAAGAGGGGGCTGAAGCTTTCTTT. Translation gives CASSEEGAEAFF.

Concerning this clonotype: This may stem from a read error, because a much larger clone lies one nucleotide away. V is TRBV5-4 and J is TRBJ2-1; no clear D gene. Per the germline V gene, CDR1 is SGHNT and CDR2 is YYREEE (reference sequence). CDR3 length equals 16 residues. The CDR3: CANSFFLSGSYNEQFF. CDR3 nucleotides: TGTGCCAACAGCTTCTTCCTTTCAGGCTCCTACAATGAGCAGTTCTTC.

J is TRBJ2-1 and V is TRBV27; 9 bases are a match to TRBD2. The CDR3 length is 18 residues. Trimming took 2 bases from V and 6 from J; bases not matched to a gene: 14. Germline V lookup: CDR1 MNHEY, CDR2 SMNVEV (reference sequence). The CDR3 region has the DNA TGTGCCAGCAGTTTAACCCCCATTAGCGGGAGAAGTGTCAATGAGCAGTTCTTC. This codes for CASSLTPISGRSVNEQFF.

V and J are TRBV7-2 and TRBJ2-1; possible D gene TRBD2, 6 bases. CDR3 length: 16 amino acids. Between the trimmed V and J ends, which lost 0 bases and 3 bases, there was a span of 12 bases. Per germline, CDR1 SGHTA and CDR2 FQGNSA. In nucleotides, the CDR3 is TGTGCCAGCAGCTTAGCGTCGGGAGTGGGCTACAATGAGCAGTTCTTC. The encoded protein is CASSLASGVGYNEQFF.

This clonotype was counted a single time. The chain joins TRBV29-1 to TRBJ2-3, with 8 nucleotides matching TRBD1. Trimming took 1 base from V and 10 from J; bases not matched to a gene: 10. The CDR3 is 14 residues long. CDR1 and CDR2 (germline): SQVTM, ANQGSEA. CDR3 loop: CSVEGEQGVDAQYF. The CDR3 bases are TGCAGCGTTGAAGGAGAACAGGGGGTGGATGCGCAGTATTTT.

The genes are TRBV3-1 and TRBJ2-1; D is tentatively TRBD1 or TRBD2 (5 bases each). Germline V gives CDR1 LGHDT, CDR2 YNNKEL (reference sequence). V dropped 3 bases and J dropped 10 bases, with 13 bases sitting between them. The CDR3 is 13 residues long. CDR3 region: CASSQLAKGEQFF. The CDR3 DNA sequence: TGTGCCAGCAGCCAGCTAGCAAAGGGGGAGCAGTTCTTC.

In its sample, this clonotype was seen a few times. The chain combines TRBV20-1 with TRBJ2-7, with D possibly being TRBD2 (5 bases). This CDR3 has 12 amino acids. Germline CDR1 is DFQATT and CDR2 is SNEGSKA (reference sequence). Trimming left V 1 base short and J 4 bases short, with 8 bases between. CDR3 nucleotides: TGCAGTGCTAGAGGGACTCGATACGAGCAGTACTTC. This encodes CSARGTRYEQYF.